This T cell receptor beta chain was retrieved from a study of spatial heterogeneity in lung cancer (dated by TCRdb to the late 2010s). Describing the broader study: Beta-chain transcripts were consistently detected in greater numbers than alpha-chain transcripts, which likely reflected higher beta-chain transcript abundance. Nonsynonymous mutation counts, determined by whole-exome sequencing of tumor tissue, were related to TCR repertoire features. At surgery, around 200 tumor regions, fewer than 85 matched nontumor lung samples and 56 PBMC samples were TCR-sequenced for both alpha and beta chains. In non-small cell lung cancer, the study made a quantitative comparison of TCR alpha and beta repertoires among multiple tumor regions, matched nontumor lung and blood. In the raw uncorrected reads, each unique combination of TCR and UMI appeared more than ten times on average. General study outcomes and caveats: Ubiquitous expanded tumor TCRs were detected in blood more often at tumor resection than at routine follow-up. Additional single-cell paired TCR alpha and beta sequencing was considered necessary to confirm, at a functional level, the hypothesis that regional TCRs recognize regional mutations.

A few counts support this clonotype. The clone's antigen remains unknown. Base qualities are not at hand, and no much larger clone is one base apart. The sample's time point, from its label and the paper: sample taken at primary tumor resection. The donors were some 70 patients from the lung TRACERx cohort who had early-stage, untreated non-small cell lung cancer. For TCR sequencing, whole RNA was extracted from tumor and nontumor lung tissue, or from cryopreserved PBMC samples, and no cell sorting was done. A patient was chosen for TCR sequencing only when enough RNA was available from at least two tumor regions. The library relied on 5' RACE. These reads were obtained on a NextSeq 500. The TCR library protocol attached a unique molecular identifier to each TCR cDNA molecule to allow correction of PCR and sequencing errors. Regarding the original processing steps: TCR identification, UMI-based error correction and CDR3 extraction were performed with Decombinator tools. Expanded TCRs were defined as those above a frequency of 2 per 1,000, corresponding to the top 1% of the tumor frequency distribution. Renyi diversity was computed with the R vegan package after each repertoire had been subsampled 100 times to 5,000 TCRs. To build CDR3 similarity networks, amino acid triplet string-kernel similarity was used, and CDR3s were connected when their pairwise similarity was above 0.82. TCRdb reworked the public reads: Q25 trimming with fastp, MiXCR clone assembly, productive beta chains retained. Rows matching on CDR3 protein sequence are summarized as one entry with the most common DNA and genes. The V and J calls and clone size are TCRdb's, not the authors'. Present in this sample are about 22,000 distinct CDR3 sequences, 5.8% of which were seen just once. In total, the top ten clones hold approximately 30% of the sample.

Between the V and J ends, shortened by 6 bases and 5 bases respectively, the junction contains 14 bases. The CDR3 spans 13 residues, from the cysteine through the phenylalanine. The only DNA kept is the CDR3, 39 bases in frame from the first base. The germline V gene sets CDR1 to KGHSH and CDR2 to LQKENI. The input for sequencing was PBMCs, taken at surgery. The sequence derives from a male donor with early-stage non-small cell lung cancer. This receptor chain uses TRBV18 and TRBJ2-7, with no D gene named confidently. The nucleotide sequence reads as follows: TGTGCCAGCTCGCCCCCGGGCTTCCACGAGCAGTACTTC. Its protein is CASSPPGFHEQYF.